The entry below gives a single T cell receptor (beta chain) sequence along with its context. Germline loops: CDR1 MNHEY, CDR2 SVGAGI. The CDR3 consists of 14 residues. The ends were cut back, 4 bases at V and 6 bases at J, with 13 bases in the middle. These data originate in a study of blood T cell repertoires in COVID-19. For the study at large: PBMCs, B-cell-depleted T cells, or T cells were the source of the cDNA or gDNA that made up the material.

Under the authors' procedure: Amplification from reference gene primers served as the basis for estimated nucleated cell counts. Profiling relied on immunoSEQ multiplex PCR, and the TCRdb table lists in-frame clones only, not all of them. V and J calls and clone size are copied from that table; D and trimming were computed from the DNA. The sample lists fewer than 150,000 clones; approximately 83% were seen once. The TCR originated in a woman between 45 and 60 years old who had recovered from COVID-19. This chain joins TRBV6-5 and TRBJ1-5; D perhaps matches TRBD1 (6 bases). Sample: peripheral blood. CDR3 nucleotides: TGTGCCAGCAGTTTACAGGGTCGGGGTCAGCCCCAGCATTTT. The encoded protein is CASSLQGRGQPQHF.